The rows below give T cell receptor beta chains drawn from one sample of a study of Ad26.COV2.S vaccination and SARS-CoV-2 variants. The repertoire was sequenced with immunoSEQ multiplex PCR; TCRdb's copy has only in-frame clones and lacks some. The sample comprises around 340,000 clones, approximately 86% of which are singletons, and 9.5% to 12% rests with the top ten. This material consisted of peripheral blood, taken in a trial of Ad26.COV2.S vaccine versus placebo. Every receptor here comes from a person aged 18-60 years who received the Ad26.COV2.S COVID-19 vaccine or a placebo. Each CDR3 is given with its conserved first and last residue. The order of the fields is V gene, clone size, D gene, J gene, CDR3 protein, CDR3 DNA. The D gene is left open where the match is weak. Only some rows state a clone size, as once, few, many or a class for expanded clones.

V gene: TRBV27
clone size: .
D gene: .
J gene: TRBJ2-1
CDR3 protein: CASSSNVIHEQFF
CDR3 DNA: TGTGCCAGCAGTTCCAATGTGATCCATGAGCAGTTCTTC

V gene: TRBV4-3
clone size: .
D gene: .
J gene: TRBJ1-1
CDR3 protein: CASSQEMQLNTEAFF
CDR3 DNA: TGCGCCAGCAGCCAAGAGATGCAGTTGAACACTGAAGCTTTCTTT

V gene: TRBV28
clone size: .
D gene: .
J gene: TRBJ2-7
CDR3 protein: CASSLRGLLGDEQYF
CDR3 DNA: TGTGCCAGCAGTTTACGGGGCCTCCTCGGGGACGAGCAGTACTTC

V gene: TRBV13
clone size: .
D gene: .
J gene: TRBJ1-3
CDR3 protein: CASSPKGHGPVGNTIYF
CDR3 DNA: TGTGCCAGCAGCCCCAAGGGACACGGCCCCGTTGGAAACACCATATATTTT

V gene: TRBV18
clone size: .
D gene: .
J gene: TRBJ1-1
CDR3 protein: CASSPGLAEAFF
CDR3 DNA: TGTGCCAGCTCACCAGGGCTAGCTGAAGCTTTCTTT

V gene: TRBV28
clone size: .
D gene: TRBD1
J gene: TRBJ1-2
CDR3 protein: CASREGAGLTYGYTF
CDR3 DNA: TGTGCCAGCAGGGAGGGGGCAGGGCTGACCTATGGCTACACCTTC

V gene: TRBV6-6
clone size: once
D gene: .
J gene: TRBJ2-5
CDR3 protein: CASSYSTTEETQYF
CDR3 DNA: TGTGCCAGCAGTTACTCGACGACGGAAGAGACCCAGTACTTC

V gene: TRBV6-2/TRBV6-3
clone size: .
D gene: TRBD2
J gene: TRBJ2-1
CDR3 protein: CASSSLSGSWYEQFF
CDR3 DNA: TGTGCCAGCAGTTCTCTTAGCGGGAGTTGGTATGAGCAGTTCTTC

V gene: TRBV4-2
clone size: .
D gene: .
J gene: TRBJ1-5
CDR3 protein: CASSQSKIVGAAVLWPQHF
CDR3 DNA: TGTGCCAGCAGCCAATCGAAGATCGTTGGTGCGGCGGTATTGTGGCCCCAGCATTTT

V gene: TRBV10-3
clone size: once
D gene: TRBD1
J gene: TRBJ1-4
CDR3 protein: CATSEGAHGNEKLFF
CDR3 DNA: TGTGCCACCAGCGAGGGGGCGCATGGTAATGAAAAACTGTTTTTT

V gene: TRBV12-3/TRBV12-4
clone size: .
D gene: .
J gene: TRBJ1-1
CDR3 protein: CASSFSDTEAFF
CDR3 DNA: TGTGCCAGCAGTTTTTCCGACACTGAAGCTTTCTTT

V gene: TRBV29-1
clone size: .
D gene: TRBD1
J gene: TRBJ1-2
CDR3 protein: CSVAGTGVGYTF
CDR3 DNA: TGCAGCGTGGCCGGGACAGGGGTCGGCTACACCTTC

V gene: TRBV6-5
clone size: .
D gene: TRBD1
J gene: TRBJ2-7
CDR3 protein: CASSYSTGTVNEQYF
CDR3 DNA: TGTGCCAGCAGTTACTCGACAGGGACAGTAAACGAGCAGTACTTC

V gene: TRBV30
clone size: once
D gene: .
J gene: TRBJ2-1
CDR3 protein: CAWSVNGQGSYNEQFF
CDR3 DNA: TGTGCCTGGAGTGTCAACGGGCAAGGTTCCTACAATGAGCAGTTCTTC

V gene: TRBV7-9
clone size: .
D gene: .
J gene: TRBJ1-1
CDR3 protein: CASSFDTEAFF
CDR3 DNA: TGTGCCAGCAGCTTCGATACTGAAGCTTTCTTT

V gene: TRBV3-1/TRBV3-2
clone size: .
D gene: TRBD1
J gene: TRBJ1-2
CDR3 protein: CASSPMTGGTSFYGYTF
CDR3 DNA: TGTGCCAGCAGCCCTATGACAGGGGGCACTTCATTCTATGGCTACACCTTC

V gene: TRBV7-6
clone size: .
D gene: .
J gene: TRBJ1-2
CDR3 protein: CASSRTVQGEYGYTF
CDR3 DNA: TGTGCCAGCAGCCGAACAGTACAGGGTGAATATGGCTACACCTTC

V gene: TRBV29-1
clone size: .
D gene: .
J gene: TRBJ2-5
CDR3 protein: CSVVRGHDETQYF
CDR3 DNA: TGCAGCGTTGTCAGGGGCCACGATGAGACCCAGTACTTC

V gene: TRBV7-2
clone size: .
D gene: TRBD2
J gene: TRBJ2-7
CDR3 protein: CASSLAAGDSYEQYF
CDR3 DNA: TGTGCCAGCAGCTTAGCGGCGGGGGACTCCTACGAGCAGTACTTC

V gene: TRBV28
clone size: .
D gene: TRBD1
J gene: TRBJ2-1
CDR3 protein: CASRGKTGANYNEQFF
CDR3 DNA: TGTGCCAGCAGGGGAAAAACAGGGGCAAACTACAATGAGCAGTTCTTC

V gene: TRBV28
clone size: .
D gene: .
J gene: TRBJ2-3
CDR3 protein: CATSPGTDTQYF
CDR3 DNA: TGTGCTACAAGTCCCGGCACAGATACGCAGTATTTT

V gene: TRBV18
clone size: few
D gene: .
J gene: TRBJ2-7
CDR3 protein: CASSPPTGSPYEQYF
CDR3 DNA: TGTGCCAGCTCACCACCCACAGGGTCCCCCTACGAGCAGTACTTC

V gene: TRBV5-5
clone size: .
D gene: TRBD1
J gene: TRBJ1-5
CDR3 protein: CASSLTGGGNQPQHF
CDR3 DNA: TGTGCCAGCAGCTTAACAGGGGGGGGGAATCAGCCCCAGCATTTT

V gene: TRBV7-2
clone size: .
D gene: TRBD2
J gene: TRBJ2-5
CDR3 protein: CASSLPRLGGQETQYF
CDR3 DNA: TGTGCCAGCAGCTTACCCCGCCTCGGGGGGCAAGAGACCCAGTACTTC

V gene: TRBV7-2
clone size: .
D gene: .
J gene: TRBJ2-5
CDR3 protein: CASSLSYREETQYF
CDR3 DNA: TGTGCCAGCAGCTTATCGTACAGGGAGGAGACCCAGTACTTC

V gene: TRBV5-1
clone size: .
D gene: .
J gene: TRBJ1-5
CDR3 protein: CASSLEPRDQPQHF
CDR3 DNA: TGCGCCAGCAGCCTGGAGCCGAGGGATCAGCCCCAGCATTTT

V gene: TRBV24-1
clone size: .
D gene: .
J gene: TRBJ2-7
CDR3 protein: CATGSPVGYEQYF
CDR3 DNA: TGTGCCACCGGAAGTCCGGTGGGCTACGAGCAGTACTTC

V gene: TRBV19
clone size: few
D gene: .
J gene: TRBJ1-5
CDR3 protein: CASSIGRGNQPQHF
CDR3 DNA: TGTGCCAGTAGTATAGGCAGGGGCAATCAGCCCCAGCATTTT

V gene: TRBV6-5
clone size: .
D gene: .
J gene: TRBJ2-7
CDR3 protein: CASSSFYEQYF
CDR3 DNA: TGTGCCAGCAGTTCATTCTACGAGCAGTACTTC

V gene: TRBV4-3
clone size: .
D gene: TRBD2
J gene: TRBJ2-3
CDR3 protein: CASSQELVRGGVTDTQYF
CDR3 DNA: TGCGCCAGCAGCCAAGAACTTGTACGGGGGGGCGTCACAGATACGCAGTATTTT

V gene: TRBV7-9
clone size: .
D gene: TRBD2
J gene: TRBJ2-3
CDR3 protein: CASSLLAGSHTDTQYF
CDR3 DNA: TGTGCCAGCAGCTTACTAGCGGGAAGTCACACAGATACGCAGTATTTT

V gene: TRBV24-1
clone size: .
D gene: TRBD2
J gene: TRBJ2-3
CDR3 protein: CATSGAGERGDTQYF
CDR3 DNA: TGTGCCACCAGTGGAGCGGGGGAAAGAGGAGATACGCAGTATTTT

V gene: TRBV19
clone size: .
D gene: .
J gene: TRBJ2-1
CDR3 protein: CASSIIGGPYNEQFF
CDR3 DNA: TGTGCCAGTAGTATTATCGGGGGGCCTTACAATGAGCAGTTCTTC

V gene: TRBV10-3
clone size: .
D gene: TRBD1
J gene: TRBJ1-6
CDR3 protein: CAIRTGGSNSPLHF
CDR3 DNA: TGTGCCATCAGGACAGGGGGCTCCAATTCACCCCTCCACTTT

V gene: TRBV10-2
clone size: .
D gene: .
J gene: TRBJ1-1
CDR3 protein: CASSPGSNTEAFF
CDR3 DNA: TGCGCCAGCAGTCCAGGGTCGAACACTGAAGCTTTCTTT

V gene: TRBV2
clone size: .
D gene: TRBD2
J gene: TRBJ2-2
CDR3 protein: CASTMTSPYNTGELFF
CDR3 DNA: TGTGCCAGCACCATGACTAGCCCCTACAACACCGGGGAGCTGTTTTTT

V gene: TRBV30
clone size: .
D gene: .
J gene: TRBJ2-7
CDR3 protein: CAAGIRYEQYF
CDR3 DNA: TGTGCCGCAGGGATACGCTACGAGCAGTACTTC

V gene: TRBV6-6
clone size: .
D gene: TRBD1
J gene: TRBJ1-4
CDR3 protein: CASKETGTGNEKLFF
CDR3 DNA: TGTGCCAGCAAAGAGACCGGGACAGGGAATGAAAAACTGTTTTTT

V gene: TRBV10-3
clone size: .
D gene: TRBD1
J gene: TRBJ2-7
CDR3 protein: CAISENPGQGYEQYF
CDR3 DNA: TGTGCCATCAGTGAGAACCCCGGACAGGGCTACGAGCAGTACTTC

V gene: TRBV28
clone size: few
D gene: .
J gene: TRBJ2-7
CDR3 protein: CASSSGSYEQYF
CDR3 DNA: TGTGCCAGCAGTTCCGGCTCCTACGAGCAGTACTTC

V gene: TRBV6-5
clone size: .
D gene: TRBD2
J gene: TRBJ2-5
CDR3 protein: CASSSGLAGGQETQYF
CDR3 DNA: TGTGCCAGCAGTTCAGGACTAGCGGGGGGACAAGAGACCCAGTACTTC

V gene: TRBV5-6
clone size: .
D gene: .
J gene: TRBJ2-3
CDR3 protein: CASRERGRGTDTQYF
CDR3 DNA: TGTGCCAGTCGGGAACGGGGGCGTGGCACAGATACGCAGTATTTT

V gene: TRBV28
clone size: .
D gene: TRBD2
J gene: TRBJ2-1
CDR3 protein: CASSLAGVSYNEQFF
CDR3 DNA: TGTGCCAGCAGTCTAGCGGGAGTGTCCTACAATGAGCAGTTCTTC

V gene: TRBV13
clone size: few
D gene: .
J gene: TRBJ1-6
CDR3 protein: CASSLGQAYNSPLHF
CDR3 DNA: TGTGCCAGCAGCTTAGGACAGGCGTATAATTCACCCCTCCACTTT

V gene: TRBV6-1
clone size: .
D gene: TRBD1
J gene: TRBJ2-7
CDR3 protein: CASSEARGAPGQALYEQYF
CDR3 DNA: TGTGCCAGCAGTGAAGCACGTGGGGCTCCGGGACAGGCGCTCTACGAGCAGTACTTC

V gene: TRBV11-2
clone size: once
D gene: TRBD2
J gene: TRBJ2-1
CDR3 protein: CASKPSGSSYNEQFF
CDR3 DNA: TGTGCCAGCAAGCCTAGCGGGAGCTCCTACAATGAGCAGTTCTTC

V gene: TRBV28
clone size: .
D gene: .
J gene: TRBJ1-4
CDR3 protein: CASSTPSGTNEKLFF
CDR3 DNA: TGTGCCAGCAGTACTCCCTCCGGAACTAATGAAAAACTGTTTTTT

V gene: TRBV5-3
clone size: .
D gene: .
J gene: TRBJ1-2
CDR3 protein: CARSVGRVYGYTF
CDR3 DNA: TGTGCCAGAAGCGTCGGGAGGGTCTATGGCTACACCTTC

V gene: TRBV7-2
clone size: .
D gene: TRBD2
J gene: TRBJ2-1
CDR3 protein: CASSGLAGGGNEQFF
CDR3 DNA: TGTGCCAGCAGCGGCCTAGCGGGAGGGGGTAATGAGCAGTTCTTC

V gene: TRBV29-1
clone size: .
D gene: .
J gene: TRBJ2-5
CDR3 protein: CSVLQAQGETQYF
CDR3 DNA: TGCAGCGTGTTACAAGCCCAGGGGGAGACCCAGTACTTC

V gene: TRBV19
clone size: few
D gene: .
J gene: TRBJ1-5
CDR3 protein: CASDGPGTQHF
CDR3 DNA: TGTGCCAGCGACGGTCCAGGAACCCAGCATTTT

V gene: TRBV19
clone size: .
D gene: TRBD1
J gene: TRBJ1-3
CDR3 protein: CASTGTGRLSGNTIYF
CDR3 DNA: TGTGCCAGTACGGGGACAGGAAGACTATCTGGAAACACCATATATTTT

V gene: TRBV3-1/TRBV3-2
clone size: .
D gene: .
J gene: TRBJ2-7
CDR3 protein: CASSQAGYSYEQYF
CDR3 DNA: TGTGCCAGCAGCCAGGCAGGGTATTCCTACGAGCAGTACTTC

V gene: TRBV5-1
clone size: .
D gene: TRBD2
J gene: TRBJ2-1
CDR3 protein: CASSPGTSRYNEQFF
CDR3 DNA: TGCGCCAGCAGTCCTGGGACTAGCAGATACAATGAGCAGTTCTTC

V gene: TRBV7-2
clone size: .
D gene: .
J gene: TRBJ2-1
CDR3 protein: CASSTRTGASNEQFF
CDR3 DNA: TGTGCCAGCAGCACCCGGACTGGGGCCTCCAATGAGCAGTTCTTC

V gene: TRBV19
clone size: few
D gene: .
J gene: TRBJ1-6
CDR3 protein: CASSISLNSPLHF
CDR3 DNA: TGTGCCAGTAGTATCTCCCTGAATTCACCCCTCCACTTT

V gene: TRBV4-3
clone size: .
D gene: .
J gene: TRBJ1-3
CDR3 protein: CASGTTVSGNTIYF
CDR3 DNA: TGCGCCAGCGGGACAACAGTCTCTGGAAACACCATATATTTT

V gene: TRBV28
clone size: .
D gene: .
J gene: TRBJ1-2
CDR3 protein: CASAGSFNYGYTF
CDR3 DNA: TGTGCCAGCGCGGGGAGCTTTAACTATGGCTACACCTTC

V gene: TRBV5-6
clone size: .
D gene: TRBD2
J gene: TRBJ2-7
CDR3 protein: CASSHSGNSYEQYF
CDR3 DNA: TGTGCCAGCAGCCATAGCGGGAACTCCTACGAGCAGTACTTC

V gene: TRBV6-2/TRBV6-3
clone size: .
D gene: .
J gene: TRBJ2-7
CDR3 protein: CASSHAGPGYEQYF
CDR3 DNA: TGTGCCAGCAGTCACGCGGGACCCGGCTACGAGCAGTACTTC